The present entry profiles one T cell receptor beta chain with its context. Antigen unknown. Each TCR cDNA library carried sample-specific barcodes on both ends. Via MiXCR, TCRdb re-called the 5' RACE reads, giving one row per CDR3 protein. In the table there are hundreds of thousands of distinct CDR3 sequences, roughly 27% of which are singletons. This entry belongs to a study of identical twins' blood T cells. Overall study findings and caveats: V gene usage reportedly matched far better within twin pairs than unrelated donors. Each donor's most abundant TCRbeta clonotypes shared more CDR3 sequences with her twin than unrelated donors.

This CDR3 has 13 amino acids. The germline V gene has CDR1 SGHTA and CDR2 FQGNSA. With V trimmed by 10 bases and J by 1 base, 6 bases remained unmatched. This TCR derives from a woman between 18 and 50 years old in good health. The sequencing input was PBMCs. The V call is TRBV7-2, the J call TRBJ2-7, with 8 bases lining up with TRBD1. This CDR3 is CAILGQESYEQYF. CDR3 nucleotides: TGTGCCATCTTGGGACAGGAGTCCTACGAGCAGTACTTC.